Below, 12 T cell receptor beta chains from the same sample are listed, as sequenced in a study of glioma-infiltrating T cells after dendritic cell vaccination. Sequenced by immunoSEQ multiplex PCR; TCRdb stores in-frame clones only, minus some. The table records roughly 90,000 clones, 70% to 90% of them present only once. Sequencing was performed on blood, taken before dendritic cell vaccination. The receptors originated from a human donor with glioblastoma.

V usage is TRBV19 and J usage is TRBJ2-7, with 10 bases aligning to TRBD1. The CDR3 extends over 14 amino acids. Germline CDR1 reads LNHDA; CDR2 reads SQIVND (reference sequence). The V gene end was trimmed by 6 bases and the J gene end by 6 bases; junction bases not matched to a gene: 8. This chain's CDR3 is CASSAGTGVLEQYF. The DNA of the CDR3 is TGTGCCAGTAGCGCCGGGACAGGGGTACTCGAGCAGTACTTC.

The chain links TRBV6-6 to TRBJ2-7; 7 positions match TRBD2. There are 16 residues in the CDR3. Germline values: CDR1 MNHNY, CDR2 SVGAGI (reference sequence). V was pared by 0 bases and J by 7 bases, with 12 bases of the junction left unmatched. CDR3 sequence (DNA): TGTGCCAGCAGTTACTCGGGAGCGGGATCAGGGAGGGAGCAGTACTTC. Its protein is CASSYSGAGSGREQYF.

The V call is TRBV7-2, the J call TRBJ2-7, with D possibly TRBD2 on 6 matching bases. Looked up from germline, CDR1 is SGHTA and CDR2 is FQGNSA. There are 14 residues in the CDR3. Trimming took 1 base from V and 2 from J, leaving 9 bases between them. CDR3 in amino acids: CASSLGTIPYEQYF. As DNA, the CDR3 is TGTGCCAGCAGCTTAGGGACTATTCCCTACGAGCAGTACTTC.

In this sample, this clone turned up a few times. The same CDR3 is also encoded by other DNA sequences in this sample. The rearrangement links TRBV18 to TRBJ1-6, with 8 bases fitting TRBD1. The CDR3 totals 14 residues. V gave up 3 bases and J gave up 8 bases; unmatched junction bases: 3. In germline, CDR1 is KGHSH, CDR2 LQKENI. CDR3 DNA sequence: TGTGCCAGCTCACCCCTGGACAGGGATTCACCCCTCCACTTT. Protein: CASSPLDRDSPLHF.

CDR3: CASLPGQGLYEQYF. DNA of the CDR3: TGTGCCAGCCTCCCGGGACAGGGGCTCTACGAGCAGTACTTC. The chain carries TRBV19 and TRBJ2-7; TRBD1 matches 10 bases. The CDR3 is made up of 14 amino acids. Germline CDR1 is LNHDA and CDR2 is SQIVND (reference sequence). V shed 9 bases and J 3 bases; nucleotides not matched to a gene: 8.

CDR3 region: CASSLVLSKRAPSGTGELFF. CDR3 DNA sequence: TGTGCCAGCAGCTTAGTCCTGTCTAAGCGGGCCCCCTCTGGGACCGGGGAGCTGTTTTTT. This chain connects TRBV7-6 to TRBJ2-2; a weak D match, TRBD2 (6 bases). CDR3 length: 20 residues. Trimming cost V 1 base and J 5 bases, with 26 bases left between them. The germline CDR1 and CDR2 sequences are SGHVS and FNYEAQ.

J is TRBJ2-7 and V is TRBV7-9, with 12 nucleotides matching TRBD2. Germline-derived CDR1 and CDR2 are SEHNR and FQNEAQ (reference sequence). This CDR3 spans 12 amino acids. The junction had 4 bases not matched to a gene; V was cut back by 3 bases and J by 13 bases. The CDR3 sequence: CASSLTSGGHYF. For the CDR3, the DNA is TGTGCCAGCAGCTTGACTAGCGGGGGACACTACTTC.

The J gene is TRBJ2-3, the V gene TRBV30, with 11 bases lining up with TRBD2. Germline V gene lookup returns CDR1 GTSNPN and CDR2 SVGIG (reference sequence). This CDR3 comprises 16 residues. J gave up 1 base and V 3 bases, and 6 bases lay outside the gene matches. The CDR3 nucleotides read TGTGCCTGGAGCCGACTAGCGGGATGGGGCACAGATACGCAGTATTTT. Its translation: CAWSRLAGWGTDTQYF.

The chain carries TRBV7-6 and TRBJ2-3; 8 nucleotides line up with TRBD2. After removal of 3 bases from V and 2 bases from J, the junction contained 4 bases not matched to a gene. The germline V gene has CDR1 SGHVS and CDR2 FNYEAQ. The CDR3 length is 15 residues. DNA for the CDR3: TGTGCCAGCAGCTTCTTTAGCGGGAACACAGATACGCAGTATTTT. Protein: CASSFFSGNTDTQYF. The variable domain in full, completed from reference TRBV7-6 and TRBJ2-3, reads GAGVSQSPRYKVTKRGQDVALRCDPISGHVSLYWYRQALGQGPEFLTYFNYEAQQDKSGLPNDRFSAERPEGSISTLTIQRTEQRDSAMYRCASSFFSGNTDTQYFGPGTRLTVL.

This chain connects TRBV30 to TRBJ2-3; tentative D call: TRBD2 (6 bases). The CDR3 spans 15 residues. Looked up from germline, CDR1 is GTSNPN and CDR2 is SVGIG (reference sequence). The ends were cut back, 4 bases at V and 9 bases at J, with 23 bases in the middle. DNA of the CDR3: TGTGCCTGGACCGCTCTCGGGAGTGGAGTTGGAACGCAGTATTTT. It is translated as CAWTALGSGVGTQYF.

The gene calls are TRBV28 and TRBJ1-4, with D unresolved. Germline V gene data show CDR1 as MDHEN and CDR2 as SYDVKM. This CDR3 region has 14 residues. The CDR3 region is CAVRDLDFNEKLFF. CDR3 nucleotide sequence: TGTGCTGTCCGTGATTTGGACTTTAATGAAAAACTGTTTTTT.

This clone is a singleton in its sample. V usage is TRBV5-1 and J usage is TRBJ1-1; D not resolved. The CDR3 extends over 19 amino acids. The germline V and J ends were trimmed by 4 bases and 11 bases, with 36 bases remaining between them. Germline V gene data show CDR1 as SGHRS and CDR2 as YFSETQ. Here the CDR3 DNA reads TGCGCCAGCAGCGGGTCTCAGAGAACCAACGCCAGGAACAAAGAAGAGGCTTTCTTT. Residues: CASSGSQRTNARNKEEAFF.